A selection of T cell receptor beta chains follows, all from one sample in a study of T cell repertoires in cytomegalovirus infection. TCRdb called the reads again in MiXCR, with one record for every CDR3 protein. This table has approximately 1,000,000 distinct CDR3 sequences, approximately 31% appearing once. These TCRs are of unknown antigen specificity. The material was cultured CD8+ T cells from PBMCs, obtained from culture after CMV antigen stimulation. The receptors here all came from a human donor in good health (CMV status not recorded). Some clones in this sample may be carry-over from other donors' samples. The CDR3 runs from the conserved cysteine through the conserved F or W. D genes are given only for firm matches. Part of the rows lack a size; the others show once, few, many or a class for expanded clones.

d_call j_call clone_size v_call cdr3_nt cdr3_aa
- TRBJ2-5 many TRBV7-2 TGTGCCAGCAGCCATAAGGGGTTTTTGGAGACCCAGTACTTC CASSHKGFLETQYF
TRBD1 TRBJ2-3 few TRBV7-8 TGTGCCAGCACGGAGGCAGGGGGCCTTGGAGATACGCAGTATTTT CASTEAGGLGDTQYF
TRBD2 TRBJ2-3 few TRBV5-1 TGCGCCAGCAGCTTGCTCGGGACTAGCGGGGGGCTCGAAGATACGCAGTATTTT CASSLLGTSGGLEDTQYF
- TRBJ2-2 - TRBV6-1 TGTGCCAGCAGTCAAGGACCTCAGGAGGAGCTGTTTTTT CASSQGPQEELFF
TRBD1 TRBJ2-6 - TRBV19 TGTGCCAGTAGTATGGACAGGATAATCTCTGGGGCCAACGTCCTGACTTTC CASSMDRIISGANVLTF
- TRBJ2-7 - TRBV10-2 TGCGCCAGCAGTTTTCCGGGACGCCTATACTTC CASSFPGRLYF
- TRBJ2-2 many TRBV7-3 TGTGCCAGCAGCCCCCACGGGGCCGGCGGGGTCCCCGGGGAGCTGTTTTTT CASSPHGAGGVPGELFF
TRBD2 TRBJ2-1 - TRBV18 TGTGCCAGCTCCGGCGGGGGGGCAGACTACAATGAGCAGTTCTTC CASSGGGADYNEQFF
TRBD2 TRBJ2-2 - TRBV7-6 TGTGCCAGCAGCTACGGGGGGGCAGAGCTGTTTTTT CASSYGGAELFF
TRBD1 TRBJ1-1 - TRBV12-3/TRBV12-4 TGTGCCAGCAGTTTTGAGGACAGGGTTAAAGCTTTCTTT CASSFEDRVKAFF
TRBD1 TRBJ2-1 few TRBV11-3 TGTGCCAGCAGCTTCCCTCTGGGACAGTCTGGGGAGCAGTTCTTC CASSFPLGQSGEQFF
TRBD1 TRBJ1-3 few TRBV29-1 TGCAGCGTCGCGGGACAGGGTGGAAACACCATATATTTT CSVAGQGGNTIYF
- TRBJ1-1 once TRBV19 TGTGCCAGTACCCCGGGGATGCAGGGTTCAACTGAAGCTTTCTTT CASTPGMQGSTEAFF
- TRBJ1-1 few TRBV14 TGTGCCAGCAGCCAAATACAGCCCACTGAAGCTTTCTTT CASSQIQPTEAFF
TRBD2 TRBJ2-2 few TRBV4-1 TGCGCCAGCAGCCAAGTAACTGGCGGGGGGGATCGTCGGTACACCGGGGAGCTGTTTTTT CASSQVTGGGDRRYTGELFF
- TRBJ1-2 few TRBV5-4 TGTGCCATCCCCAATGGGGCGGGGAATGGCTACACCTTC CAIPNGAGNGYTF
TRBD2 TRBJ2-3 - TRBV27 TGTGCTACCTCACTGAGCGGGGGGGCAGCAGATACGCAGTATTTT CATSLSGGAADTQYF
TRBD1 TRBJ1-5 once TRBV20-1 TGCAGTGCCAGGGGACAGGGCTATCAGCCCCAGCATTTT CSARGQGYQPQHF
TRBD1 TRBJ2-2 many TRBV7-2 TGTGCCAGCAGCAGCCGACAGGGTGTCACCGGGGAGCTGTTTTTT CASSSRQGVTGELFF
- TRBJ1-2 few TRBV7-9 TGTGCCAGCAGCTTAAGAGAAGCTAACTATGGCTACACCTTC CASSLREANYGYTF
TRBD2 TRBJ2-3 - TRBV20-1 TGCAGTGCTAGGACTAGCGGGATTCCAGATACGCAGTATTTT CSARTSGIPDTQYF
- TRBJ2-7 many TRBV7-9 TGTGCCAGCAGCTTAGTGGTTGGGCAGTACTTC CASSLVVGQYF
TRBD1 TRBJ2-4 - TRBV7-6 TGTGCCAGCAGCTTAGCTCCCGGGGACAGGGTAAAAAAAAACATTCAGTACTTC CASSLAPGDRVKKNIQYF
- TRBJ1-2 - TRBV29-1 TGCAGCGTTGAAGAGCTGGGCCACTATGGCTACACCTTC CSVEELGHYGYTF
TRBD2 TRBJ2-1 - TRBV20-1 TGCAGTGCTTCGACTAGCAGATACAATGAGCAGTTCTTC CSASTSRYNEQFF
- TRBJ1-3 few TRBV12-3/TRBV12-4 TGTGCCAGCAGTTTAGCGCCAGGCACTACGAGGGGAAACACCATATATTTT CASSLAPGTTRGNTIYF
- TRBJ1-2 few TRBV4-1 TGTGCCAGCAGCCAATCGCCAAAGCCGGGGGCGGGTGGCTACACCTTC CASSQSPKPGAGGYTF
TRBD2 TRBJ2-5 few TRBV5-4 TGTGCCAGCAGCCGCGGGACTAGTGGGACCTACCAAGAGACCCAGTACTTC CASSRGTSGTYQETQYF
TRBD2 TRBJ2-3 few TRBV25-1 TGTGCCAGCAGTGAAATGGAGCGGGGGCTCACAGATACGCAGTATTTT CASSEMERGLTDTQYF
TRBD1 TRBJ2-5 - TRBV7-9 TGTGCCAGCAGCCCCAAGAAGGGGGCCAACCAAGAGACCCAGTACTTC CASSPKKGANQETQYF
- TRBJ2-7 - TRBV7-9 TGTGCCAGCAGCCGAACCTCAGGGGTTCCATCCTACGAGCAGTACTTC CASSRTSGVPSYEQYF